The 21 T cell receptor beta chains in this list originate from one sample, sequenced in a study of metastatic and nonmetastatic thyroid tumors. Each patient went into thyroid surgery without having received any treatment. TCRdb reprocessed the PCR reads via MiXCR. The sample yields some 15,000 clones, under 30% seen once. The specimen was blood. The receptors here all came from a male donor with papillary thyroid cancer or a benign thyroid nodule (not recorded which). Some clones in this sample may be carry-over from other donors' samples.

This clone was counted many times. V usage is TRBV30 and J usage is TRBJ1-1; D ambiguous. Trimming took 2 bases from V and 5 from J, leaving 9 bases between them. The CDR3 has 12 residues. Germline lookup yields CDR1 GTSNPN and CDR2 SVGIG (reference sequence). CDR3 loop: CAWSKGNTEAFF. In DNA, the CDR3 is TGTGCCTGGAGTAAAGGGAATACTGAAGCTTTCTTT.

This clone was recorded a few times. The rearrangement uses TRBV10-3 and TRBJ2-3; 9 bases line up with TRBD2. CDR1 is ENHRY, CDR2 SYGVKD, per germline. Trimming removed 7 bases from V and 3 bases from J; junction bases left unmatched: 11. This CDR3 has 16 amino acids. The CDR3 DNA sequence: TGTGCCATCATGGGCTCGGCGGGGGGGCAAACAGATACGCAGTATTTT. It specifies CAIMGSAGGQTDTQYF.

The V and J genes are TRBV28 and TRBJ1-1; maybe TRBD1 (6 bases). CDR1 MDHEN and CDR2 SYDVKM come from the germline V gene. This CDR3 is 14 amino acids long. V dropped 8 bases and J dropped 1 base, with 14 bases sitting between them. CDR3 sequence: CASCSDRPNTEAFF. CDR3 nucleotides: TGTGCCAGCTGCTCAGACAGGCCGAACACTGAAGCTTTCTTT.

The chain is built from TRBV6-1 and TRBJ1-5; possible D gene TRBD1, 5 bases. Germline CDR1 reads MNHNS; CDR2 reads SASEGT. The ends were cut back, 8 bases at V and 4 bases at J, with 15 bases in the middle. The CDR3 is 14 residues long. The CDR3 region has the DNA TGTGCCAGCCATGGGGGGGAGCATAATCAGCCCCAGCATTTT. Translated, it gives CASHGGEHNQPQHF.

V gene TRBV30 combines with J gene TRBJ1-1; D might be TRBD1 (6 bases). Trimming took off 4 bases at V and 4 bases at J, with 13 bases between the two ends. Germline CDR1 GTSNPN, CDR2 SVGIG (reference sequence). This CDR3 region has 13 residues. The CDR3: CAWNRVAVTEAFF. The CDR3 DNA reads TGTGCCTGGAACAGGGTTGCAGTCACTGAAGCTTTCTTT.

This chain links TRBV15 with TRBJ2-2; the match to TRBD2 covers 14 bases. V dropped 5 bases and J dropped 7; count of bases not matched to a gene: 6. The CDR3 is 16 amino acids. Germline V lookup: CDR1 LNHNV, CDR2 YYDKDF (reference sequence). The CDR3 spells CATSEGLAGVRGELFF. CDR3 bases: TGTGCCACCAGCGAGGGACTAGCGGGAGTACGCGGGGAGCTGTTTTTT.

This clone was detected ten times or more. V is TRBV11-2 and J is TRBJ1-4; TRBD1 might be the D (5 bases). The CDR3 loop spans 12 amino acids. Per the germline V gene, CDR1 is SGHAT and CDR2 is FQNNGV. V was pared by 0 bases and J by 13 bases, with 9 bases between. The CDR3 bases are TGTGCCAGCAGCTTAGATCGGGGCTCACTGTTTTTT. Translation gives CASSLDRGSLFF.

This clone appeared many times. J is TRBJ1-1 and V is TRBV12-3 or TRBV12-4; the D is unclear. The V gene lost 5 bases and the J gene lost 12 bases, with 10 bases spanning the gap. The CDR3 runs 10 residues. The CDR3 DNA sequence: TGTGCCAGCAGTCTTGGACGGCCTTTCTTT. It codes for CASSLGRPFF.

This clone is deemed medium-sized. V and J are TRBV20-1 and TRBJ1-6; TRBD1 matches 7 bases. The CDR3 totals 14 residues. Germline CDR1 is DFQATT and CDR2 is SNEGSKA (reference sequence). The V segment lost 5 bases and the J segment 5 bases; nucleotides outside the gene matches: 6. The CDR3 loop reads CSALPTGNNSPLHF. CDR3 DNA sequence: TGCAGTGCTTTACCGACAGGGAATAATTCACCCCTCCACTTT.

This clone is medium-sized (0.01 to 0.1%). The chain joins TRBV11-3 to TRBJ1-4; D perhaps matches TRBD1 (6 bases). V was cut by 5 bases and J by 2 bases, with 12 bases left in between. In germline, CDR1 is SGHNT, CDR2 YENEEA. CDR3 length: 15 amino acids. The CDR3 DNA reads TGTGCCAGCAGCGGAGGGGGTCTGACTAATGAAAAACTGTTTTTT. Protein sequence: CASSGGGLTNEKLFF.

This clone was detected many times. The V gene is TRBV5-8, the J gene TRBJ2-3; TRBD1 agrees at 11 bases. Unmatched junction bases numbered 4, after V lost 7 bases and J lost 3 bases. In germline, CDR1 is SGHTS, CDR2 YDEGEE. This CDR3 is built from 14 residues. The CDR3 region is CASAWDRGTDTQYF. The CDR3 nucleotides are TGTGCCAGCGCCTGGGACAGGGGGACAGATACGCAGTATTTT.

This clone was seen many times. This sequence joins TRBV30 and TRBJ1-4; D ambiguous. Germline V gives CDR1 GTSNPN, CDR2 SVGIG (reference sequence). V dropped 2 bases and J dropped 7 bases, with 11 bases sitting between them. The CDR3 runs 13 residues. CDR3 sequence reads: CAWSFGEGEKLFF. CDR3 nucleotide sequence: TGTGCCTGGAGTTTCGGGGAGGGTGAAAAACTGTTTTTT.

The chain uses TRBV7-2 and TRBJ1-4; possibly TRBD1 for D (5 bases). With 6 bases removed from V and 8 bases from J, the gap between germline ends came to 16 bases. The CDR3 is 14 residues long. Germline CDR1 SGHTA, CDR2 FQGNSA. The CDR3 nucleotides are TGTGCCAGCAGTAGCGGGGCCCTAAAGGAAAAACTGTTTTTT. Translated, it gives CASSSGALKEKLFF.

Ten or more counts support this clone. V usage is TRBV7-9 and J usage is TRBJ2-5, with 9 bases fitting TRBD1. This CDR3 has 16 amino acids. V shed 5 bases and J 2 bases; nucleotides not matched to a gene: 9. CDR1 is SEHNR and CDR2 is FQNEAQ in the germline V gene (reference sequence). As DNA, the CDR3 is TGTGCCAGCAGCATTGGGCCGGGACAGGGTCAAGAGACCCAGTACTTC. Protein sequence: CASSIGPGQGQETQYF.

This clone was seen repeatedly, ten times or more. The chain joins TRBV7-3 to TRBJ2-3; possible D gene TRBD1, 6 bases. Germline V gene lookup returns CDR1 SGHTA and CDR2 FQGTGA. V lost 6 bases to trimming and J lost 6 bases, with 16 bases between them. The CDR3 sequence is 14 residues long. The CDR3 here is CASSSNRDKDTQYF. CDR3 DNA sequence: TGTGCCAGCAGTTCTAACAGGGACAAGGATACGCAGTATTTT.

This clone is judged medium-sized. The chain combines TRBV6-5 with TRBJ2-7, with 8 nucleotides matching TRBD1. The CDR3 extends over 15 amino acids. The germline V gene encodes CDR1 MNHEY and CDR2 SVGAGI. Trimming took 2 bases from V and 5 from J; bases not matched to a gene: 8. The CDR3 sequence: CASSYLDRGKNEQYF. Written as DNA, the CDR3 is TGTGCCAGCAGTTACCTAGACAGGGGCAAAAACGAGCAGTACTTC.

The DNA for the CDR3 is TGTGCCTGGAGTGTCGGTTGGGCGGATGAGCAGTTCTTC. It codes for CAWSVGWADEQFF. This chain connects TRBV30 to TRBJ2-1, with D uncertain. Germline lookup yields CDR1 GTSNPN and CDR2 SVGIG (reference sequence). V lost 0 bases to trimming and J lost 8 bases, with 11 bases between them. The CDR3 length is 13 residues.

The chain is built from TRBV5-1 and TRBJ1-3; 9 bases are a match to TRBD1. The V gene's germline CDR1 is SGHRS and CDR2 YFSETQ. J lost 3 bases, V lost 5 bases, and 12 bases had no gene match. The CDR3 length is 17 residues. CDR3 bases: TGCGCCAGCAGTCGATCTACGGGACAGGGAGTTGGAAACACCATATATTTT. This codes for CASSRSTGQGVGNTIYF.

The V and J genes are TRBV15 and TRBJ2-2; D is unresolved. The V end was cut by 1 base, the J end by 6 bases, with 15 bases between. This CDR3 spans 16 amino acids. The germline CDR1 and CDR2 sequences are LNHNV and YYDKDF (reference sequence). The CDR3 loop reads CATSRAASGRSGELFF. The CDR3 DNA is TGTGCCACCAGCAGAGCAGCTAGTGGACGGTCCGGGGAGCTGTTTTTT.

About this clone itself: The junction departs from germline at one end; a sequencing error may be responsible. The chain links TRBV6-4 to TRBJ2-3, with unresolved D. The CDR3 spans 13 residues. CDR1 is MRHNA, CDR2 SNTAGT, per germline. The CDR3 sequence is CARSVGGTDTQEF. DNA for the CDR3: TGTGCCAGGAGTGTTGGTGGCACAGATACGCAGGAATTT.

The rearrangement joins TRBV5-1 to TRBJ2-3; D is possibly TRBD1 or TRBD2 (5 bases each). Germline V gene sequence: CDR1 SGHRS, CDR2 YFSETQ. This CDR3 has 17 residues. The germline V and J ends were trimmed by 0 bases and 2 bases, with 16 bases remaining between them. The CDR3, as DNA: TGCGCCAGCAGCTTGGAACTAGGGGCGTTAAACACAGATACGCAGTATTTT. It specifies CASSLELGALNTDTQYF.